The sequence of this T cell receptor (beta chain) was determined in a study of identical twins (dated by TCRdb to the mid-2010s). Some background on the complete study: The study deep-sequenced TCR alpha and beta repertoires from monozygotic twins, unrelated adults of various ages and cord blood to test whether fetal clonotypes persist. To rule out contamination, the twin experiments were replicated at different times with different library preparation protocols.

The library was generated by 5' RACE. The instrument was an Illumina HiSeq 2000. A universal primer binding site was introduced by template switching, and a unique molecular identifier was present in the final cDNA, enabling accurate counting of TCR cDNA molecules. First-strand cDNA for TCR alpha and beta chains was synthesized from specific primers in the conserved constant-segment region. Each cDNA library was double barcoded, with a SMART-Mk sample barcode plus Illumina barcodes, to control for contamination. TruSeq adapter sequences along with Illumina sample barcodes were introduced in two successive PCR steps. The TCR alpha and beta cDNA libraries were sequenced on the Illumina HiSeq platform using custom primers. Per the source publication's procedure: MiGEC was used to process raw reads and extract unique molecular identifiers, and MiXCR was used to find CDR3 positions. For each individual, recombination models were inferred using an EM algorithm with the repgenHMM and IGoR tools. The analysis of shared clonotypes was done with the tcR package in R, with sharing normalized by the product of cloneset sizes. To study raw recombination free of thymic and clonal selection effects, out-of-frame nonproductive sequences were analyzed. Using fastp at Q25 and MiXCR, TCRdb reprocessed the public reads and kept productive beta chains. Records with the same CDR3 protein are collapsed into one entry carrying the most frequent genes and DNA. These V and J calls derive from TCRdb rather than the authors' analysis. The sample table contains around 200,000 distinct CDR3 sequences; only one count was recorded for approximately 9% of them. 4.5% to 5.5% of the sample is held by the ten biggest clonotypes.

What the study reported, not specific to this receptor: In monozygotic twins, out-of-frame TCR alpha sharing was systematically underestimated by recombination models, although the models agreed with sharing between unrelated individuals. In beta out-of-frame sequences, excess twin sharing was weaker, because having fewer shared sequences lowered the signal-to-noise ratio. Because the same donors could not be followed over many years, conclusions were based on cross-sectional statistical analysis. Compared with coincidental sharing between unrelated individuals, out-of-frame TCR alpha sequences shared between twins showed an excess of sequences with low generation probability. Fewer insertions were carried by abundant cord blood beta clonotypes; a weaker similar trend was observed in young adult naive repertoires, while no such trend was observed in memory repertoires. Zero-insertion analyses could be partly confounded by invariant T cells such as MAIT and iNKT, though diverse VJ usage argued against such confounding for most clonotypes.

All donors were healthy Caucasians. Using Miltenyi CD45RO+ enrichment and human naive T-cell isolation kits, memory (CD45RO+) and naive T cells were isolated from PBMC. A distance of 16 bases separates the germline ends of V and J, which lose 5 bases and 11 bases respectively. The germline V gene provides CDR1 SGHRS and CDR2 YFSETQ. From the cysteine through the phenylalanine, the CDR3 covers 12 amino acids. Only CDR3 DNA is held: 36 bases, read in frame from base 1. This clonotype was seen a handful of times. Its antigen is still unknown. Per-base qualities were not stored, and no clone one base away is much larger.

The receptor was derived from a woman aged 18-29 years in good health. Material for sequencing was memory (CD45RO+) T cells sorted from blood. The cell subset or site label, as the study defines it: CD45RO+ enriched T cells. The sequence is built from TRBV5-1 and TRBJ1-1; the D gene is perhaps TRBD1, on 6 matching bases. The CDR3 sequence is CASRLDSREAFF. The DNA sequence is as follows: TGCGCCAGCAGACTGGACAGCCGTGAGGCTTTCTTT.